The 2 T cell receptor beta chains in this list originate from one sample, sequenced in a study of OX40 agonist ivuxolimab in advanced cancers. This table comes from immunoSEQ multiplex PCR, and its TCRdb copy is limited to in-frame clones, with some not included. The table lists approximately 77,000 clones, 90% to 95% of them singletons. This specimen was CD4+ or CD8+ T cells sorted from blood, taken in a trial of the OX40 agonist ivuxolimab. The receptors were gathered from an adult with an advanced solid tumor such as melanoma, head and neck, liver or kidney cancer.

The count of this clone is one. This sequence joins TRBV9 and TRBJ2-7; TRBD2 aligns across 7 bases. After removal of 3 bases from V and 5 bases from J, the junction contained 8 bases not matched to a gene. This CDR3 is 14 amino acids long. Germline-derived CDR1 and CDR2 are SGDLS and YYNGEE. As DNA, the CDR3 is TGTGCCAGCAGCGCAATCGGGGGGAATCACGAGCAGTACTTC. Protein sequence: CASSAIGGNHEQYF. Variable domain in full (rest from reference TRBV9 and TRBJ2-7): DSGVTQTPKHLITATGQRVTLRCSPRSGDLSVYWYQQSLDQGLQFLIQYYNGEERAKGNILERFSAQQFPDLHSELNLSSLELGDSALYFCASSAIGGNHEQYFGPGTRLTVT.

The V gene is TRBV7-2, the J gene TRBJ1-1; D is undetermined. Germline assignment: CDR1 SGHTA and CDR2 FQGNSA. The CDR3 consists of 14 residues. Trimming took 3 bases from V and 1 from J, leaving 9 bases between them. The CDR3 nucleotides are TGTGCCAGCAGCTTGGTCAATAAGAACACTGAAGCTTTCTTT. Residues: CASSLVNKNTEAFF.